This T cell receptor (beta chain) was captured in a study of T cells in localized non-small cell lung cancer. Overall study findings and caveats: Greater blood T cell density accompanied longer overall survival. Adjacent lung held a median around 60 of the top 100 tumor clones. Tumor showed lower T cell clonality than uninvolved adjacent lung, where it was highest.

Produced via immunoSEQ multiplex PCR; TCRdb's table is partial and in-frame only. The sample consists of roughly 17,000 clones, around 83% of them appearing once. The V gene's germline CDR1 is MNHEY and CDR2 SVGAGI. V shed 6 bases and J 4 bases; nucleotides not matched to a gene: 5. This CDR3 comprises 14 residues. As to this clone: Antigen specificity is unknown.

V usage is TRBV6-5 and J usage is TRBJ1-2, with 10 bases fitting TRBD1. The sample here was peripheral blood, taken before any cancer treatment. The clonotype comes from a male donor older than 55 with stage III lung adenocarcinoma. The CDR3 DNA reads as TGTGCCAGCAGCTTGACAGGGGGCGCCTATGGCTACACCTTC. Its protein product is CASSLTGGAYGYTF.